The 4 T cell receptor beta chains in this list originate from one sample, sequenced in a study of blood T cells in healthy people across ages. Primers used in a second PCR of roughly 7 to 11 cycles were a sample-barcoded 5' primer and a J-beta primer mix. Each CDR3 protein is one row after TCRdb ran MiXCR on the 5' RACE reads. The top ten hold less than 25% of the sample, which has about 730,000 distinct CDR3 sequences, roughly two fifths seen once. Sequenced input: blood. The receptors come from a woman aged 55-70 years in good health.

This clonotype was seen a few times. The J gene is TRBJ1-2, the V gene TRBV7-8, with D hard to call. This CDR3 has 14 residues. Germline V gene lookup returns CDR1 SGHVS and CDR2 FQNEAQ. Trimming removed 5 bases at V and 8 bases at J, with 18 bases between. CDR3 in DNA: TGTGCCAGCAGCCAATCCAACAGTCTTACGGGCTACACCTTC. Protein sequence: CASSQSNSLTGYTF. The complete variable domain, with remaining parts taken from reference TRBV7-8 and TRBJ1-2, reads GAGVSQSPRYKVAKRGQDVALRCDPISGHVSLFWYQQALGQGPEFLTYFQNEAQLDKSGLPSDRFFAERPEGSVSTLKIQRTQQEDSAVYLCASSQSNSLTGYTFGSGTRLTVV.

V is TRBV6-1 and J is TRBJ1-2; 8 nucleotides agree with TRBD1. CDR3 length: 12 amino acids. J lost 3 bases, V lost 7 bases, and 1 base had no gene match. The germline V gene has CDR1 MNHNS and CDR2 SASEGT. CDR3 loop: CASTGGYYGYTF. CDR3 sequence (DNA): TGTGCCAGCACAGGGGGCTACTATGGCTACACCTTC.

This clonotype came up a few times. The chain combines TRBV4-3 with TRBJ2-3; a possible D gene is TRBD1 (7 bases). There are 15 residues in the CDR3. Between the trimmed V and J ends, which lost 1 base and 4 bases, there was a span of 12 bases. The V gene's germline CDR1 is LGHNA and CDR2 YSLEER. The CDR3, as DNA: TGCGCCAGCAGCCAAGGTCAGGGGGGAGCAGATACGCAGTATTTT. This sequence encodes CASSQGQGGADTQYF.

This clonotype was observed once. The V gene is TRBV4-1, the J gene TRBJ2-1; a possible D gene is TRBD1 (6 bases). The CDR3 has 15 residues. Germline V CDR1 and CDR2: MGHRA, YSYEKL. V gave up 5 bases and J gave up 3 bases, with 14 bases separating them. DNA of the CDR3: TGCGCCAGCAGCTCACGGACAGCTATCTACAATGAGCAGTTCTTC. Translated: CASSSRTAIYNEQFF.